This TCR beta chain was documented in a study of read filtering for tumor transcriptome and immune sequencing. Notes on this clonotype: A far larger clone is one nucleotide away, so this likely arose from a read error.

V was cut by 4 bases and J by 7 bases, with 14 bases left in between. The CDR3 consists of 13 residues. From 350 to 500 ng of RNA, a library with molecular barcoded alpha/delta and beta/gamma adaptors was made. TCRdb reprocessed the reads with MiXCR, giving one entry per CDR3 protein. The sample includes around 60,000 distinct CDR3 sequences, approximately 19% seen only once; the top ten take roughly an eighth. This clonotype originated in a donor aged 40 or older with multiple myeloma. The chain is built from TRBV12-3 or TRBV12-4 and TRBJ2-7, with D perhaps matching TRBD2 (5 bases). Sequencing used a population of CD138-negative cells sorted from bone marrow. In DNA form, the CDR3 reads TGTGCCAGCAGTTCGAGGGCCTACAATGAGCAGTACTTC. As protein: CASSSRAYNEQYF.